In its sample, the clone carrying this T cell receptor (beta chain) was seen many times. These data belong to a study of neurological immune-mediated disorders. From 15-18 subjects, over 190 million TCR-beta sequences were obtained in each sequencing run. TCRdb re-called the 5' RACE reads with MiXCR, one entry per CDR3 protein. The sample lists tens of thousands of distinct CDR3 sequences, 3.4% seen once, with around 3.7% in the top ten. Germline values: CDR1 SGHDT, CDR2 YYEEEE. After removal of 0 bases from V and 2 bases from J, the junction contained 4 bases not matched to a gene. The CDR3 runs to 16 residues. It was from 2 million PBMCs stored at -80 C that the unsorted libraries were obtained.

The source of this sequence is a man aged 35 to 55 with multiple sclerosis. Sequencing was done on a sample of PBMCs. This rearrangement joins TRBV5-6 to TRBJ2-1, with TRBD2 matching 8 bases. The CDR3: CASSLVSGGAYNEQFF. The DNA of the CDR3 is TGTGCCAGCAGCTTGGTTTCCGGGGGGGCCTACAATGAGCAGTTCTTC. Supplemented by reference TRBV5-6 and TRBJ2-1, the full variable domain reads DAGVTQSPTHLIKTRGQQVTLRCSPKSGHDTVSWYQQALGQGPQFIFQYYEEEERQRGNFPDRFSGHQFPNYSSELNVNALLLGDSALYLCASSLVSGGAYNEQFFGPGTRLTVL.